The 8 T cell receptor beta chains below all came from one sample that was sequenced in a study of blood T cell repertoires in COVID-19. Profiling relied on immunoSEQ multiplex PCR, and the TCRdb table lists in-frame clones only, not all of them. The table shows a few hundred thousand clones, with roughly 85% occurring only once. The sequenced sample was peripheral blood. Receptor source: a woman in her 70s with COVID-19, enrolled during active disease.

The chain employs TRBV4-2 and TRBJ2-2; D call uncertain. The CDR3 is made up of 15 amino acids. Germline V gene lookup returns CDR1 LGHNA and CDR2 YNFKEQ. V dropped 0 bases and J dropped 7 bases, with 12 bases sitting between them. As DNA, the CDR3 is TGTGCCAGCAGCCAAGACGGCCTAGTGGTCGGGGAGCTGTTTTTT. Amino acids: CASSQDGLVVGELFF.

The rearrangement uses TRBV5-1 and TRBJ1-1; TRBD1 agrees at 7 bases. The CDR3 spans 14 residues. V lost 2 bases and J lost 4; bases outside the gene matches: 5. From germline, CDR1 is SGHRS and CDR2 YFSETQ. CDR3 nucleotides: TGCGCCAGCAGCTTACAGGGGTTTGGCACTGAAGCTTTCTTT. Translation: CASSLQGFGTEAFF.

This chain links TRBV11-2 with TRBJ2-3; possibly TRBD1 for D (5 bases). Germline loops: CDR1 SGHAT, CDR2 FQNNGV. CDR3 length: 15 residues. Deletions cut 2 bases from V and 9 bases from J, with 18 bases between. Written as DNA, the CDR3 is TGTGCCAGCAGCTTACCACCCCCAGGGCGGTGGACGCAGTATTTT. Translating it yields CASSLPPPGRWTQYF.

V gene TRBV9 combines with J gene TRBJ1-3, with D perhaps TRBD1 (6 bases). The V and J ends lost 4 bases and 2 bases respectively, with 16 bases between them. The length of the CDR3 is 16 residues. Germline V gene lookup returns CDR1 SGDLS and CDR2 YYNGEE. This chain's CDR3 is CASSLAAGAAGNTIYF. DNA of the CDR3: TGTGCCAGCAGCTTAGCCGCAGGGGCCGCTGGAAACACCATATATTTT.

The chain couples TRBV5-1 to TRBJ2-5; TRBD1 matches 9 bases. Germline V CDR1 and CDR2: SGHRS, YFSETQ. The V segment lost 4 bases and the J segment 5 bases; nucleotides outside the gene matches: 12. This CDR3 contains 16 residues. The CDR3 region has the DNA TGCGCCAGCAGCAGCTCCGGGACAGGGATCAGGGAGACCCAGTACTTC. Translated: CASSSSGTGIRETQYF.

This clone was observed a few times. This chain connects TRBV6-1 to TRBJ2-1, with TRBD2 matching 9 bases. The CDR3 has 15 amino acids. J gave up 6 bases and V 2 bases, and 5 bases lay outside the gene matches. Germline V lookup: CDR1 MNHNS, CDR2 SASEGT. The CDR3 bases are TGTGCCAGCAGTGAACTAGCGGGGAGCTCCAATGAGCAGTTCTTC. This sequence encodes CASSELAGSSNEQFF.

V and J are TRBV6-1 and TRBJ2-1, with D perhaps TRBD2 (6 bases). CDR3 size: 14 residues. The V end was cut by 3 bases, the J end by 3 bases, with 9 bases between. Per the germline V gene, CDR1 is MNHNS and CDR2 is SASEGT. The DNA of the CDR3 is TGTGCCAGCAGTGAGGTGGGGGGCTACAATGAGCAGTTCTTC. Residues: CASSEVGGYNEQFF.

This clone turned up a few times. The chain uses TRBV5-6 and TRBJ1-1, with TRBD1 identical over 10 bases. This CDR3 has 14 residues. V dropped 7 bases and J dropped 5; count of bases not matched to a gene: 8. Looked up from germline, CDR1 is SGHDT and CDR2 is YYEEEE. CDR3 region: CASSDRGQLTEAFF. The CDR3 DNA reads as TGTGCCAGCTCCGACAGGGGGCAATTGACTGAAGCTTTCTTT.